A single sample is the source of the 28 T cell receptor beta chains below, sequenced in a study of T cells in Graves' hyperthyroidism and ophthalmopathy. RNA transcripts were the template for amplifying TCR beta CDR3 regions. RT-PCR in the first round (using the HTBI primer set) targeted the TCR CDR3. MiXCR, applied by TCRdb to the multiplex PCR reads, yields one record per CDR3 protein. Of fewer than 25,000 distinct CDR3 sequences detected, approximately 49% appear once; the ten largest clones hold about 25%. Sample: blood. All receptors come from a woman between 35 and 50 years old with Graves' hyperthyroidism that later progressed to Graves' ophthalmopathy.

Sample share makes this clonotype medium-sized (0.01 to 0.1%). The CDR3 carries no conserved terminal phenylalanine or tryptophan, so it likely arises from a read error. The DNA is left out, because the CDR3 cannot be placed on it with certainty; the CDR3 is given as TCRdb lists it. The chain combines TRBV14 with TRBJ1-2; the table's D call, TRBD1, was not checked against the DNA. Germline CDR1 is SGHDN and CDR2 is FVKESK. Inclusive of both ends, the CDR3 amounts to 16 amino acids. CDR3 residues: CASSRHGGQPRTTAGG.

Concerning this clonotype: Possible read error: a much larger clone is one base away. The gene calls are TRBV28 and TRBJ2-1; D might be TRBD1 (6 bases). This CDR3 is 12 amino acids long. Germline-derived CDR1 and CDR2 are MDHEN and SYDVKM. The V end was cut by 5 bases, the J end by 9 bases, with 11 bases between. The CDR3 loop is CASSTQGREQFF. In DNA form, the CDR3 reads TGTGCCAGCAGTACCCAGGGGCGTGAGCAGTTCTTC.

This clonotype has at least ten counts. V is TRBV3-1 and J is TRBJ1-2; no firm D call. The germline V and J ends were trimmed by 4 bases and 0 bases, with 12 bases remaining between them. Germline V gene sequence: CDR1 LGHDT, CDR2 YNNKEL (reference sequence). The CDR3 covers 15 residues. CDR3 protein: CASSPRRLANYGYTF. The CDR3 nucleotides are TGTGCCAGCAGCCCACGCCGGTTAGCTAACTATGGCTACACCTTC.

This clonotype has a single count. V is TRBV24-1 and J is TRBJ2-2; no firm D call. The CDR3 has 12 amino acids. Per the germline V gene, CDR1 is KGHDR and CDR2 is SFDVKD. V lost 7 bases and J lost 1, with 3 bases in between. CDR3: CATRENTGELFF. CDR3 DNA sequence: TGTGCCACCAGGGAGAACACCGGGGAGCTGTTTTTT.

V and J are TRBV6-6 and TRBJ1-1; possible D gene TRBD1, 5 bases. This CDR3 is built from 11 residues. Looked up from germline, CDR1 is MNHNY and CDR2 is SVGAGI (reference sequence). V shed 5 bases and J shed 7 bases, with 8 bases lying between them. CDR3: CASSPDSEAFF. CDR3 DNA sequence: TGTGCCAGCAGTCCAGACAGTGAAGCTTTCTTT.

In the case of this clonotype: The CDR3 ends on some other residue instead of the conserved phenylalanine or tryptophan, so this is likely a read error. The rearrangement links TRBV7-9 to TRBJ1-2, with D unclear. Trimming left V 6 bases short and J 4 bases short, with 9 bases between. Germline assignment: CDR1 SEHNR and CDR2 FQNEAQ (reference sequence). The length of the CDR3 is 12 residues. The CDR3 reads CASRTSGYGYTV. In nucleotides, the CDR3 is TGTGCCAGCAGAACCTCGGGCTATGGCTACACCGTC.

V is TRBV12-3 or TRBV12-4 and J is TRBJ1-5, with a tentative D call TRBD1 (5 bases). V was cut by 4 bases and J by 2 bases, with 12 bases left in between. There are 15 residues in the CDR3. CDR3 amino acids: CASSSRDGRNQPQHF. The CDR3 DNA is TGTGCCAGCAGTTCCCGGGACGGACGCAATCAGCCCCAGCATTTT.

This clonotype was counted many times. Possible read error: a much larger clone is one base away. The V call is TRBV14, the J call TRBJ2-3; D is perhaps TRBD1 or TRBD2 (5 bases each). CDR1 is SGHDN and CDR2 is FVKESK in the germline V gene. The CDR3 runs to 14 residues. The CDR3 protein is CASSQAGPQGTRYF. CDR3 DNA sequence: TGTGCCAGCAGCCAAGCGGGGCCGCAGGGTACGCGGTATTTT. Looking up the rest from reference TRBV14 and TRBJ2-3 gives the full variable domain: EAGVTQFPSHSVIEKGQTVTLRCDPISGHDNLYWYRRVMGKEIKFLLHFVKESKQDESGMPNNRFLAERTGGTYSTLKVQPAELEDSGVYFCASSQAGPQGTRYFGPGTRLTVL.

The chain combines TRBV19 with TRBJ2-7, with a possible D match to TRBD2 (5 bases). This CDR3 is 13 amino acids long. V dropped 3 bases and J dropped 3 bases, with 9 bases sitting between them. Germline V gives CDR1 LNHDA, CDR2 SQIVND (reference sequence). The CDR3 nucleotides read TGTGCCAGTAGTATTTTTGAGGGCTACGAGCAGTACTTC. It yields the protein CASSIFEGYEQYF.

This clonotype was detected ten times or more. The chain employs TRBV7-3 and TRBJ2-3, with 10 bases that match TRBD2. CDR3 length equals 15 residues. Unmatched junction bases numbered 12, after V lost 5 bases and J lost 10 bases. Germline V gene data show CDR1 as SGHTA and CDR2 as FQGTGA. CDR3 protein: CASSPKAGGVLAQYF. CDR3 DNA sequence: TGTGCCAGCAGCCCCAAAGCGGGAGGGGTTTTGGCGCAGTATTTT. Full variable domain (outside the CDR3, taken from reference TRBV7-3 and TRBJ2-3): GAGVSQTPSNKVTEKGKYVELRCDPISGHTALYWYRQSLGQGPEFLIYFQGTGAADDSGLPNDRFFAVRPEGSVSTLKIQRTERGDSAVYLCASSPKAGGVLAQYFGPGTRLTVL.

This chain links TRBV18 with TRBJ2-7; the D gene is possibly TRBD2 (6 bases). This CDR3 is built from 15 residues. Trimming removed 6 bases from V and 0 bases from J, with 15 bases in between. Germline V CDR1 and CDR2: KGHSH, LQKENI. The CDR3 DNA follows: TGTGCCAGCTCCTACCTGGGGGGAAGCTCCTACGAGCAGTACTTC. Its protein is CASSYLGGSSYEQYF.

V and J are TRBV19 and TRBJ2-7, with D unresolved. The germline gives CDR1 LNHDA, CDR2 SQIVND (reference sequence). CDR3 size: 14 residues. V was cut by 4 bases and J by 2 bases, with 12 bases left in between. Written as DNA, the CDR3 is TGTGCCAGTAGTAAGGTGCTTGGAGCCTACGAGCAGTACTTC. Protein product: CASSKVLGAYEQYF.

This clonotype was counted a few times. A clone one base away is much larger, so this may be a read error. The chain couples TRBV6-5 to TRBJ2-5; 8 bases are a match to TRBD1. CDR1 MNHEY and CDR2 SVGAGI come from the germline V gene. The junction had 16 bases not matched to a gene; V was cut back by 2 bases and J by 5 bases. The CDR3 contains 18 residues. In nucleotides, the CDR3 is TGTGCCAGCAGTTACACCGGGACAGCCAGGGGGCCTGTGGAGACCCAGTACTTC. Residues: CASSYTGTARGPVETQYF.

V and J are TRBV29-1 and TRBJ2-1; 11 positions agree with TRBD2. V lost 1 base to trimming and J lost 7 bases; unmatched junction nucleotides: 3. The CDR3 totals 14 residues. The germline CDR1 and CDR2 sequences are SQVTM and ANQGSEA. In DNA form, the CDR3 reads TGCAGCGTTGAAGGACTAGCGGGACGTAATGAGCAGTTCTTC. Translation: CSVEGLAGRNEQFF.

The CDR3 nucleotides are TGTGCCAGCAGTTACAGGGCGACAGGGGAAGGAGAGCAGTACTTC. Its protein product is CASSYRATGEGEQYF. The genes are TRBV6-1 and TRBJ2-7; 8 positions agree with TRBD1. The CDR3 sequence is 15 residues long. Germline lookup yields CDR1 MNHNS and CDR2 SASEGT. V was clipped by 5 bases and J by 7 bases; unmatched bases: 13.

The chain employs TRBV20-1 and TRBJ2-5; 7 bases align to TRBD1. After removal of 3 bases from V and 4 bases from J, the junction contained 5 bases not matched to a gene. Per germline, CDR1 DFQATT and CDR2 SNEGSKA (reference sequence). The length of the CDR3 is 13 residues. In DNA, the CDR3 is TGCAGTGCTAGGCAGGGGACAGTAGAGACCCAGTACTTC. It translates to CSARQGTVETQYF.

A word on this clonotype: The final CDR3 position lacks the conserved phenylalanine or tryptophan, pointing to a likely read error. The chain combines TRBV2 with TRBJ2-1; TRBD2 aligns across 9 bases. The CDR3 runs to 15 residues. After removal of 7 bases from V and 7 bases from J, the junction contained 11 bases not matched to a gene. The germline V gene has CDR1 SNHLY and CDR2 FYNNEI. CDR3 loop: CASKTEAGGPNEQFL. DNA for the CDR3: TGTGCCAGCAAAACGGAAGCGGGAGGACCGAATGAGCAGTTCCTC.

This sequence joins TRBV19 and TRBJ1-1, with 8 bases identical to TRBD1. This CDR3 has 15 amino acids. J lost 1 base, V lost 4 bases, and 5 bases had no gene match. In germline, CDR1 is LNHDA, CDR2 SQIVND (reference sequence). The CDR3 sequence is CASSTTGVRNTEAFF. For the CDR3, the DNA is TGTGCCAGTAGTACGACAGGGGTACGGAACACTGAAGCTTTCTTT.

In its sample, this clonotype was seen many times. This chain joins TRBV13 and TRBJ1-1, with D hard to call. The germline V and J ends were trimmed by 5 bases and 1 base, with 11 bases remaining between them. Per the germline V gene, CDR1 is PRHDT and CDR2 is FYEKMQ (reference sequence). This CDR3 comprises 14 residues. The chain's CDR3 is CASSPDTGNTEAFF. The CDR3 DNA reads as TGTGCCAGCAGCCCCGACACGGGGAACACTGAAGCTTTCTTT.

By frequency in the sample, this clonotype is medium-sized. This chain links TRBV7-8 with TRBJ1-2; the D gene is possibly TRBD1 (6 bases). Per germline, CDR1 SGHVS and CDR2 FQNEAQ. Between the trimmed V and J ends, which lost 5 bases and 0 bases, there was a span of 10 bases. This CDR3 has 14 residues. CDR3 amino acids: CASSPGGPNYGYTF. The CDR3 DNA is TGTGCCAGCAGCCCGGGGGGGCCTAACTATGGCTACACCTTC.

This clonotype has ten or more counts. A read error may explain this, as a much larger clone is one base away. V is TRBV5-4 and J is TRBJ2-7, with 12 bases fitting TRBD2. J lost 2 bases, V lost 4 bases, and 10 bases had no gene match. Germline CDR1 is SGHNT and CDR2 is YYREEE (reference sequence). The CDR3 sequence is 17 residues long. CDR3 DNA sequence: TGTGCCAGCAGCGGACCGCGACTAGCGGGGGACGCCTACGAGCAGTACTTC. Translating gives CASSGPRLAGDAYEQYF. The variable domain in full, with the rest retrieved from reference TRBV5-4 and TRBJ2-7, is ETGVTQSPTHLIKTRGQQVTLRCSSQSGHNTVSWYQQALGQGPQFIFQYYREEENGRGNFPPRFSGLQFPNYSSELNVNALELDDSALYLCASSGPRLAGDAYEQYFGPGTRLTVT.

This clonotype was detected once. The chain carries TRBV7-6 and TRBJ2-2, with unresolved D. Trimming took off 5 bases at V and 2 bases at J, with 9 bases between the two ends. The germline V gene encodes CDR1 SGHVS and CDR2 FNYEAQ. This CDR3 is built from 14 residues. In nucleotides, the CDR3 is TGTGCCAGCAGCCCAATGAGTAACACCGGGGAGCTGTTTTTT. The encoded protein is CASSPMSNTGELFF.

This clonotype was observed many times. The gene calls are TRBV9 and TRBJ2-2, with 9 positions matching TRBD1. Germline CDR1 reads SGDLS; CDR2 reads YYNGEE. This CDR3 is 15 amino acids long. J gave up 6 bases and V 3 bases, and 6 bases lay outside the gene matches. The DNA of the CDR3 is TGTGCCAGCAGCGGGGACAGGGTTGGGCCCGGGGAGCTGTTTTTT. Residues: CASSGDRVGPGELFF.

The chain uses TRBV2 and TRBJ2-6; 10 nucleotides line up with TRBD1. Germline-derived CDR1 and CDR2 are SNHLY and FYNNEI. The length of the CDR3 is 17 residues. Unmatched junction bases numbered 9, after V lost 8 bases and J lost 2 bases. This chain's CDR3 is CASPRQGALPGANVLTF. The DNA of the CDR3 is TGTGCCAGCCCCAGACAGGGGGCGCTCCCTGGGGCCAACGTCCTGACTTTC.

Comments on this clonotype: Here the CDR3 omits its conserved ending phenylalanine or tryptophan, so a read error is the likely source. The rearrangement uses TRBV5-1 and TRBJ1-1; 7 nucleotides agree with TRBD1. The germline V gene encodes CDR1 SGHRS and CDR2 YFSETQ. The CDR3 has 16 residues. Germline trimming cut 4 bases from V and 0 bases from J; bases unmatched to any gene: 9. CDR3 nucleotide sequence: TGCGCCAGCAGCCCTATAACAGGGGCCTTGAACACTGAAGCTTTCTTG. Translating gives CASSPITGALNTEAFL.

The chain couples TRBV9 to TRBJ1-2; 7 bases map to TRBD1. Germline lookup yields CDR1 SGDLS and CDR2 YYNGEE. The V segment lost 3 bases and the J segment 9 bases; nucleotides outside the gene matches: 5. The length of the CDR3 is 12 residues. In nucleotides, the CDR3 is TGTGCCAGCAGCGGACAGGGTGAACGCTACACCTTC. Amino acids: CASSGQGERYTF.

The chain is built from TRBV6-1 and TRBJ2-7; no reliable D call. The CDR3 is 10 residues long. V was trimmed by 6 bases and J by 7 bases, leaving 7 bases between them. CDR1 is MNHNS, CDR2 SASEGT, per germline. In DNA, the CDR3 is TGTGCCAGCAGGAACCTGGAGCAGTACTTC. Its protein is CASRNLEQYF.

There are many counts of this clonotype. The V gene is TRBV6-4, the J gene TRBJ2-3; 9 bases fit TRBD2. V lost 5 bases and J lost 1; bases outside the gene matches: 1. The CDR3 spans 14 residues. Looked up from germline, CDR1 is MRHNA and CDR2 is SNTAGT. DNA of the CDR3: TGTGCCAGCAGTCCTAGCGGGGGCACAGATACGCAGTATTTT. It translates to CASSPSGGTDTQYF.